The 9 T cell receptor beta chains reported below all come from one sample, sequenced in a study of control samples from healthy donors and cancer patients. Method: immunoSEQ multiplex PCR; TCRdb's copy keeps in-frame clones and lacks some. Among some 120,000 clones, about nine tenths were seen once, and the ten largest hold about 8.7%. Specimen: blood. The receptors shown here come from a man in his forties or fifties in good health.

This CDR3 is CASSSYTTGSYGYTF. The CDR3 DNA reads as TGTGCCAGCAGCTCGTACACTACAGGGTCGTATGGCTACACCTTC. The rearrangement joins TRBV7-2 to TRBJ1-2, with D perhaps matching TRBD1 (6 bases). The germline V gene has CDR1 SGHTA and CDR2 FQGNSA. V was pared by 4 bases and J by 5 bases, with 17 bases between. The CDR3 length is 15 residues. The full variable domain, with the rest looked up from reference TRBV7-2 and TRBJ1-2, is GAGVSQSPSNKVTEKGKDVELRCDPISGHTALYWYRQSLGQGLEFLIYFQGNSAPDKSGLPSDRFSAERTGGSVSTLTIQRTQQEDSAVYLCASSSYTTGSYGYTFGSGTRLTVV.

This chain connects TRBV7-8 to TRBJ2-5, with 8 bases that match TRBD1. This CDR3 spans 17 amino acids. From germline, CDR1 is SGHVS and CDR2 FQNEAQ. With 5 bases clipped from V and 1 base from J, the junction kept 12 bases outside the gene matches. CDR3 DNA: TGTGCCAGCAGCGCACGACAGGGGATCGGTTTCCAAGAGACCCAGTACTTC. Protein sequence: CASSARQGIGFQETQYF.

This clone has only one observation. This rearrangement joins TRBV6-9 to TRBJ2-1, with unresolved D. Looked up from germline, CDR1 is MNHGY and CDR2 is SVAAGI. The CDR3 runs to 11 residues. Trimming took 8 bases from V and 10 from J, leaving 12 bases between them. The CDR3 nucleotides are TGTGCCAGCCCCACCTTCGCAGAGCAGTTCTTC. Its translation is CASPTFAEQFF.

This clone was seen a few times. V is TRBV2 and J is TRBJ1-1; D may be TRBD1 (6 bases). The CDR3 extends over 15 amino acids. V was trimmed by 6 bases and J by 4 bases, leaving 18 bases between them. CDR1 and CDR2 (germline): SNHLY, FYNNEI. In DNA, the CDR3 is TGTGCCAGCAGCCTCTCGTCAGGGGTGGGCACTGAAGCTTTCTTT. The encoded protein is CASSLSSGVGTEAFF.

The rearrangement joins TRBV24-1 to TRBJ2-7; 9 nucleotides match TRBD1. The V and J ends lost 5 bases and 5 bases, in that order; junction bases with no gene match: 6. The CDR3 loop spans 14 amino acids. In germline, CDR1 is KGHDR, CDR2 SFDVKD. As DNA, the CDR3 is TGTGCCACCAGTGGGGCCGGGACAGGGAACGAGCAGTACTTC. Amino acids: CATSGAGTGNEQYF.

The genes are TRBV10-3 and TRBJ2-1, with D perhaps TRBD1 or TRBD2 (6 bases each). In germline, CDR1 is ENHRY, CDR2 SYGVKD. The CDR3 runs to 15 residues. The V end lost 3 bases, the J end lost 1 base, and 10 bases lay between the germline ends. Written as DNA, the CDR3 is TGTGCCATCAGTGACGGAGGGGGGTCCTACAATGAGCAGTTCTTC. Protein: CAISDGGGSYNEQFF.

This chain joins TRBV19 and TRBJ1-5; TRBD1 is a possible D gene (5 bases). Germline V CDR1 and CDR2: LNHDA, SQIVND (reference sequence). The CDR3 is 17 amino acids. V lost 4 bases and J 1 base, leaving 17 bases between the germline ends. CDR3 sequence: CASSRGVGSSSNQPQHF. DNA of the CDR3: TGTGCCAGTAGTAGGGGGGTGGGGTCGAGCAGCAATCAGCCCCAGCATTTT.

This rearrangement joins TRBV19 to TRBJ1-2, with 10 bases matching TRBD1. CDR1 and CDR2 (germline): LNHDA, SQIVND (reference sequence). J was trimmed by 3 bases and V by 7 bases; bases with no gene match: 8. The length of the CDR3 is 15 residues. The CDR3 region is CASTSGTGEHYGYTF. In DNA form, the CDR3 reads TGTGCCAGTACCTCCGGGACAGGGGAACACTATGGCTACACCTTC. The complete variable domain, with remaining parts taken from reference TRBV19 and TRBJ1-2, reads DGGITQSPKYLFRKEGQNVTLSCEQNLNHDAMYWYRQDPGQGLRLIYYSQIVNDFQKGDIAEGYSVSREKKESFPLTVTSAQKNPTAFYLCASTSGTGEHYGYTFGSGTRLTVV.

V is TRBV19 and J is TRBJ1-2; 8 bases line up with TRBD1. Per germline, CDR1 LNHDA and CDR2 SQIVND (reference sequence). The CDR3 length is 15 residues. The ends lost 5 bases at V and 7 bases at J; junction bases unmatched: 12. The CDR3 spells CASSPTDRGQIGYTF. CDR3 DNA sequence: TGTGCCAGTAGTCCAACAGACAGGGGACAGATTGGCTACACCTTC.